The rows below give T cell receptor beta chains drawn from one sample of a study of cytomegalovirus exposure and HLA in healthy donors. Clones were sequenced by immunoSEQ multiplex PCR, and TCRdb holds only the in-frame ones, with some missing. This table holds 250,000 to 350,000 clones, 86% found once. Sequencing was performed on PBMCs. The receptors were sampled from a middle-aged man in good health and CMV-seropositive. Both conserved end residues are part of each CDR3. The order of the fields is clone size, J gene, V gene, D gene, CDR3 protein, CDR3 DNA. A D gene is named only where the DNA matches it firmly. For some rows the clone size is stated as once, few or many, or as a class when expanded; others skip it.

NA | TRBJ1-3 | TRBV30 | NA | CAWSVSLSSGNTIYF | TGTGCCTGGAGTGTCTCCCTGAGCTCTGGAAACACCATATATTTT
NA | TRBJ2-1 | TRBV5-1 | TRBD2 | CASSLLAGGRNEQFF | TGCGCCAGCAGCCTCTTAGCGGGAGGGCGGAATGAGCAGTTCTTC
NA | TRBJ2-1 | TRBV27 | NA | CASSLSGSHNEQFF | TGTGCCAGCAGTTTATCTGGGAGCCACAATGAGCAGTTCTTC
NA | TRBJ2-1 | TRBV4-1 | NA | CASSQGRGAGPYNEQFF | TGCGCCAGCAGCCAAGGACGGGGGGCGGGGCCTTACAATGAGCAGTTCTTC
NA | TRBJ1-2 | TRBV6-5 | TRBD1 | CASSSDRGLGYGYTF | TGTGCCAGCAGTTCCGACAGGGGGCTCGGGTATGGCTACACCTTC
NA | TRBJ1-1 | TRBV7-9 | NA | CASSLNPQGPAFF | TGTGCCAGCAGCTTAAATCCCCAGGGCCCAGCTTTCTTT
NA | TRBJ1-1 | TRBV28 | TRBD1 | CASSLLSGTGDRTEAFF | TGTGCCAGCAGTTTATTATCGGGGACAGGGGATCGCACTGAAGCTTTCTTT
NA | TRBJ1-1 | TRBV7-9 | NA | CASSRSQAPEAFF | TGTGCCAGCAGCCGTTCCCAGGCCCCTGAAGCTTTCTTT
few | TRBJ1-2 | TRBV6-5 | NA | CASFSANYGYTF | TGTGCCAGCTTTTCGGCTAACTATGGCTACACCTTC
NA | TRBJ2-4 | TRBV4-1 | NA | CASSQVGESKNIQYF | TGCGCCAGCAGCCAAGTGGGAGAGAGCAAAAACATTCAGTACTTC
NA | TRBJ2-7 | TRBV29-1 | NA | CSVGRQGSYEQYF | TGCAGCGTCGGGAGGCAGGGGAGCTACGAGCAGTACTTC